This T cell receptor beta chain was profiled in a study of blood T cell repertoires in COVID-19. Overall study context: Samples came from the United States, Italy and Spain, spanning acute and convalescent COVID-19. The analysed material was cDNA or gDNA that came from T cells, B-cell-depleted T cells, or PBMCs.

Original processing methods: Nucleated cell counts were estimated from reference gene primer amplification. The assay was immunoSEQ multiplex PCR, and TCRdb's table has in-frame clones only and misses some. The V and J calls and clone size come from that table; D and trimming were worked out from the DNA. Altogether about 670,000 clones are present, approximately 90% being singletons, with the ten largest covering more than 0.25%. The germline V gene has CDR1 SGHVS and CDR2 FNYEAQ. V lost 1 base and J lost 5; bases outside the gene matches: 15. The CDR3 covers 19 residues. This chain links TRBV7-6 with TRBJ2-7; 12 bases line up with TRBD2. Sequencing was carried out using peripheral blood. The TCR originated in a woman under 30 with acute or convalescent COVID-19. The CDR3 spells CASSLEHPGLAGLRHEQYF. CDR3 bases: TGTGCCAGCAGCTTAGAACATCCCGGACTAGCGGGGTTACGACACGAGCAGTACTTC.